This TCR beta chain was sequenced in a study of blood T cell repertoires in COVID-19. At the level of the study: There were acute and convalescent COVID-19 samples, and they came from the United States, Italy and Spain.

The CDR3 has 14 residues. Per the germline V gene, CDR1 is KGHSH and CDR2 is LQKENI. The V and J ends lost 3 bases and 2 bases respectively, with 9 bases between them. As processed by the authors: Reference gene primer amplification gave estimated nucleated cell counts. Produced via immunoSEQ multiplex PCR; TCRdb's table is partial and in-frame only. For V, J and clone size, that table is used; D and trimming come from the DNA. The profile covers some 290,000 clones, with just under 90% appearing a single time and roughly 11% taken by the ten largest. Seattle's enrolled individuals joined amid active infection and were then monitored longitudinally.

This chain connects TRBV18 to TRBJ2-3; no definite D call. The sequence was collected from a woman aged 30 to 39 with COVID-19, enrolled during active disease. Sequenced material: peripheral blood. The CDR3 sequence is CASSPGSYTDTQYF. CDR3 DNA: TGTGCCAGCTCACCTGGTAGCTACACAGATACGCAGTATTTT.